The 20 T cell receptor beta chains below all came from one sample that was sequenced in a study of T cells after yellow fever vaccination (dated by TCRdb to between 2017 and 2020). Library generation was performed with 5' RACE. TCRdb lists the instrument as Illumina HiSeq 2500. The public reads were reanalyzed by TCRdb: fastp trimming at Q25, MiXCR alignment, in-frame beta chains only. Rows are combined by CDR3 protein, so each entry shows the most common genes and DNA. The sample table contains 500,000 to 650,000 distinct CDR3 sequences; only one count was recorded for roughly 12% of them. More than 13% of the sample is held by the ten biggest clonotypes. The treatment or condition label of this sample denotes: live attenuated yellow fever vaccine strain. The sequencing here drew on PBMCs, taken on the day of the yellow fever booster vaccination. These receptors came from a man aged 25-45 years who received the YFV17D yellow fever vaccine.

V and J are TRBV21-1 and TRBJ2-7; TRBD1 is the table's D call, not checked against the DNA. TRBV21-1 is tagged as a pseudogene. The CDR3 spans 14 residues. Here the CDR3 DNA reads TGTGCCAGTCCCAGACAGGTTATTGGCTACGAGCAGTACTTC. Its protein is CASPRQVIGYEQYF.

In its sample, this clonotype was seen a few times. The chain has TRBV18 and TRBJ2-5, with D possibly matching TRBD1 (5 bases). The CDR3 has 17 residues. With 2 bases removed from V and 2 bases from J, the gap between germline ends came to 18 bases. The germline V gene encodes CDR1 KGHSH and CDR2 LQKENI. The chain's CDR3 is CASSPGAQGSGQETQYF. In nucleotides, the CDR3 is TGTGCCAGCTCACCAGGCGCTCAGGGATCAGGTCAAGAGACCCAGTACTTC.

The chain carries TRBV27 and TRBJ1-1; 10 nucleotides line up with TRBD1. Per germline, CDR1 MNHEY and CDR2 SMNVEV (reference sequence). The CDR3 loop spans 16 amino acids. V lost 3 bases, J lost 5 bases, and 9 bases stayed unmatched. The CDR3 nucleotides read TGTGCCAGCAGTTTTTGGGACAGGGGTACTTATACTGAAGCTTTCTTT. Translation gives CASSFWDRGTYTEAFF.

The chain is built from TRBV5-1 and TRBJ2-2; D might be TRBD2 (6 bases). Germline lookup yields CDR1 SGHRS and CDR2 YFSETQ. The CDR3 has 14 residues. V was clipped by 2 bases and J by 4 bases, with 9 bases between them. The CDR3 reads CASSFDSGTGELFF. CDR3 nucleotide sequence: TGCGCCAGCAGCTTTGATAGCGGCACCGGGGAGCTGTTTTTT.

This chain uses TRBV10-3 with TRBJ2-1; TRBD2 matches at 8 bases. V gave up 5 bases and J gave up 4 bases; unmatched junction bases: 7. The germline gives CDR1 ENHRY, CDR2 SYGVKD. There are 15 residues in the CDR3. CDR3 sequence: CAISFGSGKYNEQFF. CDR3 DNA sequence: TGTGCCATCAGTTTTGGTAGCGGGAAGTACAATGAGCAGTTCTTC.

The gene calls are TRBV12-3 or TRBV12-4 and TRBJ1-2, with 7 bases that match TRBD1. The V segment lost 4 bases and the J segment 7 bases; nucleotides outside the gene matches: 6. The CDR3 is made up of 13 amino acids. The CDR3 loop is CASSSSGGLGYTF. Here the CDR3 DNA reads TGTGCCAGCAGTTCCTCAGGGGGACTTGGCTACACCTTC.

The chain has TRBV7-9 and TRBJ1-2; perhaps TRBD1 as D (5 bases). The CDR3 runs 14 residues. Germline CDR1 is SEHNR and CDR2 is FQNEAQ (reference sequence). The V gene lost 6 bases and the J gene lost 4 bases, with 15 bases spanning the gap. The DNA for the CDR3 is TGTGCCAGCAGTGACCACAGGATCGGCTATGGCTACACCTTC. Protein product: CASSDHRIGYGYTF.

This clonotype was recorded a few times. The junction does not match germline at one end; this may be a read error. The CDR3 DNA is TGTTCCAGCGTCCGGGACGGATCCCTCTCCTACAATGAGCAGTTCTTC. Amino acid sequence: CSSVRDGSLSYNEQFF. The chain uses TRBV12-3 or TRBV12-4 and TRBJ2-1; D may match TRBD1 or TRBD2 (5 bases each). The CDR3 has 16 residues.

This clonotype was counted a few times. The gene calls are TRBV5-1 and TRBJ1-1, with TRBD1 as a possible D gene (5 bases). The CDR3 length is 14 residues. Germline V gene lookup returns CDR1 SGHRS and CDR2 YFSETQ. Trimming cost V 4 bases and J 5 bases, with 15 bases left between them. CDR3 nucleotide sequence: TGCGCCAGCAGCGCAGCAGGGTTAGGGACTGAAGCTTTCTTT. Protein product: CASSAAGLGTEAFF.

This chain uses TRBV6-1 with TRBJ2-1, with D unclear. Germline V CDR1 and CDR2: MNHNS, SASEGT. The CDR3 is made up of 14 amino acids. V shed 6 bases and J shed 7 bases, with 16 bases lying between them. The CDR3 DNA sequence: TGTGCCAGCAGCCCCCGCCTCAGTCAGAATGAGCAGTTCTTC. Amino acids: CASSPRLSQNEQFF.

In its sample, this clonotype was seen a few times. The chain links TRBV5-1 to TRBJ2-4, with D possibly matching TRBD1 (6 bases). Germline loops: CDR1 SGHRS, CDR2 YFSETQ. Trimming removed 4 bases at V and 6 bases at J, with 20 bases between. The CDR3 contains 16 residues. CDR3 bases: TGCGCCAGCAGCGGACAGTTCAGCGGCCCGGGAAACATTCAGTACTTC. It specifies CASSGQFSGPGNIQYF.

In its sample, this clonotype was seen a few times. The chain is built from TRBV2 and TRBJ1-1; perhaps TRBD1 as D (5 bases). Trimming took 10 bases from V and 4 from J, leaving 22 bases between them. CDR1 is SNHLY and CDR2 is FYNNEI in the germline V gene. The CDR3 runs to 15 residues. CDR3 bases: TGTGCCACCAAGATTGGCCAGGGAGGACCCACTGAAGCTTTCTTT. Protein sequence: CATKIGQGGPTEAFF.

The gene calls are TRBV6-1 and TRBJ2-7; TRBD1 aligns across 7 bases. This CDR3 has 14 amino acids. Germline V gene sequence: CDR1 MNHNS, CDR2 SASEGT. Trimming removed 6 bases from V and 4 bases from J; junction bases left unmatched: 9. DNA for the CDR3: TGTGCCAGCAGACAGGAACAGGGGTCGTACGAGCAGTACTTC. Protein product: CASRQEQGSYEQYF.

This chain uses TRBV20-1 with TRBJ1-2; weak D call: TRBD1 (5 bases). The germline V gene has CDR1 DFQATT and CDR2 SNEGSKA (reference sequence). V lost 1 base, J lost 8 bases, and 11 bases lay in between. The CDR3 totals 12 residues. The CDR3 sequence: CSARVDSSGYTF. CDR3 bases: TGCAGTGCTAGAGTCGACAGTTCGGGCTACACCTTC.

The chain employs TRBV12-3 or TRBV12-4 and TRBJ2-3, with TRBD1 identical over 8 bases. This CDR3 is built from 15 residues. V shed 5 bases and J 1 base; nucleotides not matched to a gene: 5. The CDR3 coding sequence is TGTGCCAGCAGTCCCCAGACAGGGGGCACAGATACGCAGTATTTT. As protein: CASSPQTGGTDTQYF.

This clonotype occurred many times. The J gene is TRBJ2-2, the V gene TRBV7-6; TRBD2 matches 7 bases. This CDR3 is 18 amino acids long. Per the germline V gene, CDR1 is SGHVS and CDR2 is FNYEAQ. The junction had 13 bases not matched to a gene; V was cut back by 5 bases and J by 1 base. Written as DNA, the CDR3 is TGTGCCAGCAGCCCCGACCCACTAGCGCCCAAGAACACCGGGGAGCTGTTTTTT. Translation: CASSPDPLAPKNTGELFF.

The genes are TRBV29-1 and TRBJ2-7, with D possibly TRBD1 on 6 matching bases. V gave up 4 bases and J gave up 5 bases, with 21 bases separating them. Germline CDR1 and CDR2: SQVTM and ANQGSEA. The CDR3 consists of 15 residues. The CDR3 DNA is TGCAGCGTTGTTGCCACCTCCGACAGGAATGACGAGCAGTACTTC. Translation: CSVVATSDRNDEQYF.

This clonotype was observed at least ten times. CDR3 DNA sequence: TGCGCCAGCAGCCTACGACTAGCGGGAGTCAATGAGCAGTTCTTC. Amino acids: CASSLRLAGVNEQFF. J is TRBJ2-1 and V is TRBV5-1; 12 nucleotides match TRBD2. Germline-derived CDR1 and CDR2 are SGHRS and YFSETQ. This CDR3 comprises 15 residues. V trimming: 4 bases; J trimming: 6 bases; junction bases outside the gene matches: 5.

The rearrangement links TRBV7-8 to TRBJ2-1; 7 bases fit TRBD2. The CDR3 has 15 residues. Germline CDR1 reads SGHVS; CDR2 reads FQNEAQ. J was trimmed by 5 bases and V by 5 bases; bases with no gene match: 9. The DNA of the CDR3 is TGTGCCAGCAGCCCGTCTAGCGGAAGCCACAATGAGCAGTTCTTC. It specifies CASSPSSGSHNEQFF.

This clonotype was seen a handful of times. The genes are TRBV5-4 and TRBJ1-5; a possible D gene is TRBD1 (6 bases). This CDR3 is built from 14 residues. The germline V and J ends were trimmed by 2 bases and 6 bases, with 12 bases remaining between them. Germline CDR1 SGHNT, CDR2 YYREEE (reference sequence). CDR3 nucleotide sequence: TGTGCCAGCAGCTTAGGGGGGGCCTTTCAGCCCCAGCATTTT. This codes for CASSLGGAFQPQHF.